The present TCR beta chain was sequenced within a study of T cell responses to AZD1222 COVID-19 vaccine. The sample holds one count of this clone. Assay: immunoSEQ multiplex PCR; the TCRdb copy retains only in-frame clones and omits some. The sample lists tens of thousands of clones, just over 90% occurring once. The CDR3 consists of 14 residues. Germline CDR1 is SGHRS and CDR2 is YFSETQ. Trimming left V 2 bases short and J 5 bases short, with 13 bases between. This clonotype originated in an adult in good health. This specimen consisted of peripheral blood, obtained on day 0 of AZD1222 vaccination. The chain combines TRBV5-1 with TRBJ2-5; no reliable D call. The CDR3: CASSLTPAQETQYF. As DNA, the CDR3 is TGCGCCAGCAGCTTAACTCCTGCCCAGGAGACCCAGTACTTC.